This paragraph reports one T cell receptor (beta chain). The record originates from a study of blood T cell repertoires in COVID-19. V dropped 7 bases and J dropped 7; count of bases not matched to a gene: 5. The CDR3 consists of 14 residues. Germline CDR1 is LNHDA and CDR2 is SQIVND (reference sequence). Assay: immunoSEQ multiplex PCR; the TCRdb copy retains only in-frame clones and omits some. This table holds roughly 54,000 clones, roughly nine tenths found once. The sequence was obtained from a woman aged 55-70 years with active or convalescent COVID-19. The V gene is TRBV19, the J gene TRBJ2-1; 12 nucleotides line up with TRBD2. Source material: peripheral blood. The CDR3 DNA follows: TGTGCCAGTACTATGGGGACTAGCGGGAATGAGCAGTTCTTC. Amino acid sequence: CASTMGTSGNEQFF.